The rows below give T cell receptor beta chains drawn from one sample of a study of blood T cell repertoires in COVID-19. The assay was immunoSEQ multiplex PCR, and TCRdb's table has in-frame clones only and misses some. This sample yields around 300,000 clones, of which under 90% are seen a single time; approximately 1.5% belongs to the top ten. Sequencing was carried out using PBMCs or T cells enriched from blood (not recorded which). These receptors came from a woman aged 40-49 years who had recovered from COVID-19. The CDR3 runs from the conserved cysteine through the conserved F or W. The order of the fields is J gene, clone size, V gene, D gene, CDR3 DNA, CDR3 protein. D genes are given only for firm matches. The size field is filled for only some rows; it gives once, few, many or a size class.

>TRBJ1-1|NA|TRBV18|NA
TGTGCCAGCTCGCAACAGACACGGAACACTGAAGCTTTCTTT
CASSQQTRNTEAFF
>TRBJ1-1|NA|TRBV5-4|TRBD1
TGTGCCAGCATCCCTAGGACAGGGCAAAACACTGAAGCTTTCTTT
CASIPRTGQNTEAFF
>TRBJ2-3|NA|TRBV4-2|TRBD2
TGTGCCAGCAGCCCGCTAGCGGGCCCAGATACGCAGTATTTT
CASSPLAGPDTQYF
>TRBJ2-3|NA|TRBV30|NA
TGTGCCCAAGGGGGGGCTGGCACAGATACGCAGTATTTT
CAQGGAGTDTQYF
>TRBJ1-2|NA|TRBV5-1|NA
TGCGCCAGCAGCTACTCAGGGAAAGGTGGCTACACCTTC
CASSYSGKGGYTF
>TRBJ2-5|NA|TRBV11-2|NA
TGTGCCAGCAGCCTGCCTGGAGAAGAGACCCAGTACTTC
CASSLPGEETQYF
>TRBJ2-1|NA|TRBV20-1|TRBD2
TGCAGTGCTAGTTCTCGGGGGGGCGGCTCCTACAATGAGCAGTTCTTC
CSASSRGGGSYNEQFF
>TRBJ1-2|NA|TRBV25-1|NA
TGTGCCAGCAGTGAATATGCCGGGATAGGCTACACCTTC
CASSEYAGIGYTF
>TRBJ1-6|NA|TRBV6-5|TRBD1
TGTGCCAGCAGTTACTCGCAGGGGGAAAATTCACCCCTCCACTTT
CASSYSQGENSPLHF
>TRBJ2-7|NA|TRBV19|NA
TGTGCCAGTAGTATAGGCGTTTCATTGGACAGCTACGAGCAGTACTTC
CASSIGVSLDSYEQYF
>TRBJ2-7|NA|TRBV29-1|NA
TGCAGCGTTGAAAGGCAGTCAGAGGGTGTGCAGTACTTC
CSVERQSEGVQYF
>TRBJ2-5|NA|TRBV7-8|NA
TGTGCCAGCAGCCCTACTCGGCAGGGAGGTAGGAGGGAGACCCAGTACTTC
CASSPTRQGGRRETQYF
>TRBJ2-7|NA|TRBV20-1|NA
TGCAGTGCTAGAGACCGACTAAGACAGTACTTC
CSARDRLRQYF
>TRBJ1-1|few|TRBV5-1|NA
TGCGCCAGCAGAGTTAAGGGGTTCGACACTGAAGCTTTCTTT
CASRVKGFDTEAFF
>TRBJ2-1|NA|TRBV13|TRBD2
TGTGCCAGCAGCTTATTTCGGCTAGCGGGAGGGTACACCTACAATGAGCAGTTCTTC
CASSLFRLAGGYTYNEQFF
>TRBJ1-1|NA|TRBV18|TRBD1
TGTGCCAGCTCACCACAAAGAATAATGAGACAGGGGGCATCTTACGAAGCTTTCTTT
CASSPQRIMRQGASYEAFF
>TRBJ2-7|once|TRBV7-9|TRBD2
TGTGCCAGCAGCTCAAAACAGGGGACTAGCGGGAGTTACGAGCAGTACTTC
CASSSKQGTSGSYEQYF
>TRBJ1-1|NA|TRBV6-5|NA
TGTGCCAGCAGTCTCCGCCTCGGGGACACTGAAGCTTTCTTT
CASSLRLGDTEAFF
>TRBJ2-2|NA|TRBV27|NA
TGTGCCAGCAGTTCCCCCCAGCGGAGCGGGAACACCGGGGAGCTGTTTTTT
CASSSPQRSGNTGELFF
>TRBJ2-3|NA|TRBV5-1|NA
TGCGCCAGCGGTGGACTTAGCACAGATACGCAGTATTTT
CASGGLSTDTQYF
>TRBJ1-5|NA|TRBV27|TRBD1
TGTGCCAGCAGTTTATTAGGGGGCCCTGATCAGCCCCAGCATTTT
CASSLLGGPDQPQHF
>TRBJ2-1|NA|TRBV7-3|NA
TGTGCCAGCAGCCCAGGGGCGTCATCCAATGAGCAGTTCTTC
CASSPGASSNEQFF
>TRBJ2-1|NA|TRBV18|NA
TGTGCCAGCTCACCACCGGGGGCGCCGTACAATGAGCAGTTCTTC
CASSPPGAPYNEQFF
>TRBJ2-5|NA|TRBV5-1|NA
TGCGCCAGCAGCTTGGAGGGCGGGGTAGGAGAGACCCAGTACTTC
CASSLEGGVGETQYF
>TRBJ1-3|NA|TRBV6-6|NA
TGTGCCAGCAGGAATCCCGGGACACGGGACGGAAACACCATATATTTT
CASRNPGTRDGNTIYF
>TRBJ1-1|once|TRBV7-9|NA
TGTGCCAGCAGCTTAGTTGGGCGCATGAACACTGAAGCTTTCTTT
CASSLVGRMNTEAFF
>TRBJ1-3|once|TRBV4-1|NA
TGCGCCAGCAGCCAGAGGGACTGGAGCTCTGGAAACACCATATATTTT
CASSQRDWSSGNTIYF
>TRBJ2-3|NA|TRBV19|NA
TGTGCCAGTAGCGTCCCCGGGGGGCCTAACACAGATACGCAGTATTTT
CASSVPGGPNTDTQYF
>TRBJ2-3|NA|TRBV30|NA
TGTGCCTGTGGGGCGGGAAGCACAGATACGCAGTATTTT
CACGAGSTDTQYF
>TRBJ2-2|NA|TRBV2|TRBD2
TGTGCCAGCGGAGGTAGCGGGGCCCACACCGGGGAGCTGTTTTTT
CASGGSGAHTGELFF
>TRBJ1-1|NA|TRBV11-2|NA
TGTGCCAGCAGCTCAAAAGGTGGGCCCACTGAAGCTTTCTTT
CASSSKGGPTEAFF
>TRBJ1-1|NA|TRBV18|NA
TGTGCCAGCTCACCAGCAGGGCTAAACACTGAAGCTTTCTTT
CASSPAGLNTEAFF
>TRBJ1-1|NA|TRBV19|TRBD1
TGTGCCAGTATTAATGACAGGGTGAACACTGAAGCTTTCTTT
CASINDRVNTEAFF
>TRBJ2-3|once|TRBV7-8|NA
TGTGCCAGCATCCCAGGGGGCGGGAGTGGCACAGATACGCAGTATTTT
CASIPGGGSGTDTQYF
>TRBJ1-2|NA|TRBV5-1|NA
TGCGCCAGCAGCTTCGCCCTGACAGCTAACTATGGCTACACCTTC
CASSFALTANYGYTF
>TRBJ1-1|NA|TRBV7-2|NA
TGTGCCAGCAGCTTATCTCGGCCGGGGAACACTGAAGCTTTCTTT
CASSLSRPGNTEAFF
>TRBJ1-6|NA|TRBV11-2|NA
TGTGCCAGCAGCTTAGCCCAGGGAGGTTATTCACCCCTCCACTTT
CASSLAQGGYSPLHF
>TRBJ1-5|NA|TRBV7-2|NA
TGTGCCAGCAGCGAGGTCGCGACCGAGAGTTCTCCCCAGCATTTT
CASSEVATESSPQHF
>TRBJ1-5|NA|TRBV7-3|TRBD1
TGTGCCAGCACCACGGACAGGGGGGACCTTACTCAGCCCCAGCATTTT
CASTTDRGDLTQPQHF
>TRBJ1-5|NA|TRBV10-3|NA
TGTGCCATCAGTGAGGAACGCAGAAATCAGCCCCAGCATTTT
CAISEERRNQPQHF
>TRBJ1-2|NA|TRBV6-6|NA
TGTGCCAGCACGTCGCGAGGGGGTGATGGCTACACCTTC
CASTSRGGDGYTF
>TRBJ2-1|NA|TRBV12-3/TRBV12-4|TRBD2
TGTGCCAGCAGTGGACTAGCGGGACACGAGCAGTTCTTC
CASSGLAGHEQFF
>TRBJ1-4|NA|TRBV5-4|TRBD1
TGTGCCAGCAGCTTGGAGGGACAGGGGGCTTTAACTAATGAAAAACTGTTTTTT
CASSLEGQGALTNEKLFF
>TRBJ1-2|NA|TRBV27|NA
TGTGCCAGCTCCTCCGGGGGGACCCAAAAGTGGTATGGCTACACCTTC
CASSSGGTQKWYGYTF
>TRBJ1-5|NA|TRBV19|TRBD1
TGTGCCAGTAGTGGGACAGGGGGCTCGCGACAGCCCCAGCATTTT
CASSGTGGSRQPQHF
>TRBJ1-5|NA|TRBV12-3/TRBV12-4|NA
TGTGCCAGCAGTAAGGGAGGTGATCAGCCCCAGCATTTT
CASSKGGDQPQHF
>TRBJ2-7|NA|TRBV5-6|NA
TGTGCCAGCAGCTTGGTTCGGCTAGCGCACTACGAGCAGTACTTC
CASSLVRLAHYEQYF
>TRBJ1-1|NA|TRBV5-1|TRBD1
TGCGCCAGCAGCTTGCTGGGACAGGGGAACACTGAAGCTTTCTTT
CASSLLGQGNTEAFF
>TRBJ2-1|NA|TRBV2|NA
TGTGCCAGCAATATCCTATCCGATGAGCAGTTCTTC
CASNILSDEQFF
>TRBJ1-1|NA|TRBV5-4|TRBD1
TGTGCCAGCGCCAGGGGGGCAAACACTGAAGCTTTCTTT
CASARGANTEAFF
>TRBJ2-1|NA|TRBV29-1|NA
TGCAGCGTTGAGCGGTTACTAGCCTACAATGAGCAGTTCTTC
CSVERLLAYNEQFF
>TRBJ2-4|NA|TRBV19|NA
TGTGCCAGTAGGGGTCTCGAGGCTCTAGCCAAAAACATTCAGTACTTC
CASRGLEALAKNIQYF
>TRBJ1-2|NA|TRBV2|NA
TGTGCCAGCACTCCTAACTATGGCTACACCTTC
CASTPNYGYTF